The entry below describes one T cell receptor (beta chain). Generation of cDNA took place in eight separate reactions per sample. TCRdb reanalyzed the 5' RACE reads and collapses them to one entry per CDR3 protein, without DNA. Its table lists just over 300,000 distinct CDR3 sequences. The CDR3 is made up of 15 amino acids. Germline V gene sequence: CDR1 SSHAT, CDR2 FNYEAQ (reference sequence). This sample is part of a study of monozygotic twins with inflammatory bowel disease. The sample taken for sequencing was blood. This receptor was obtained from a human donor with ulcerative colitis or Crohn's disease, or a healthy co-twin of an affected twin (not recorded which). The chain joins TRBV7-7 to TRBJ2-1. This CDR3 is CASSHETSPYNEQFF. The variable domain in full, completed from reference TRBV7-7 and TRBJ2-1, reads GAGVSQSPRYKVTKRGQDVTLRCDPISSHATLYWYQQALGQGPEFLTYFNYEAQPDKSGLPSDRFSAERPEGSISTLTIQRTEQRDSAMYRCASSHETSPYNEQFFGPGTRLTVL.